This T cell receptor (beta chain) was captured in a study of blood T cell repertoires in COVID-19. Authors' processing steps: Amplification from reference gene primers served as the basis for estimated nucleated cell counts. Libraries were prepared by immunoSEQ multiplex PCR; TCRdb keeps only in-frame clonotypes and omits some of them. The DNA gave D and trimming, while V, J and clone size come from that table. The sample carries 350,000 to 450,000 clones, 85% to 90% recorded once. The germline CDR1 and CDR2 sequences are SGHTA and FQGNSA. The CDR3 runs 13 residues. The V and J ends lost 0 bases and 5 bases respectively, with 7 bases between them. Participants, about 18 to 90 years old, spanned some 23 US areas. Among Cohort 3 donors, those recovered had two negative PCRs, clearance, or symptom resolution.

The TCR was taken from a woman in her twenties or thirties who had recovered from COVID-19. This rearrangement joins TRBV7-2 to TRBJ2-5; D gene ambiguous. The sample was PBMCs or T cells enriched from blood (not recorded which). DNA for the CDR3: TGTGCCAGCAGCTTAGCACGAAGCGAGACCCAGTACTTC. Its translation: CASSLARSETQYF.